This T cell receptor beta chain was sequenced in a study of blood T cell repertoires in COVID-19. Study details: Sites across the United States, Italy and Spain contributed samples from acute and convalescent COVID-19. Sample material is recorded as cDNA or gDNA derived from T cells, B-cell-depleted T cells, or PBMCs.

The CDR3 loop spans 13 amino acids. Germline V CDR1 and CDR2: KGHDR, SFDVKD. Trimming removed 9 bases from V and 5 bases from J; junction bases left unmatched: 7. In the original processing: How many nucleated cells were present was estimated from reference gene primer amplification. Only in-frame clones appear in the TCRdb table, and some are missing; sequencing was by immunoSEQ multiplex PCR. That table furnishes V, J and clone size, whereas the DNA furnished D and trimming. The repertoire holds over 100,000 clones, with around three quarters as singletons. This sequence was found in a woman older than 75 with acute or convalescent COVID-19. The chain links TRBV24-1 to TRBJ2-7, with 9 bases matching TRBD1. Input material: peripheral blood. The CDR3 DNA reads TGTGCCACCGGGTCGGGACAGGGCAACGAGCAGTACTTC. Translated: CATGSGQGNEQYF.